The 26 T cell receptor beta chains given below trace back to one sample, sequenced in a study of CD8+CD57+ T cells in acquired aplastic anemia. TCR beta VDJ and CDR3 were profiled, and genomic DNA was the template. TCRdb redid the calling of the reads with MiXCR, one entry per CDR3 protein. The data hold hundreds of thousands of distinct CDR3 sequences, with around a third observed a single time. Patients chosen for sequencing had CD8+CD57+ cells that had expanded, as shown by flow cytometry. The sequenced material came from sorted CD4+, CD8+, or CD8+CD57+ T cells (not recorded which) from PBMCs. These receptor sequences come from a human donor with aplastic anemia.

This chain connects TRBV3-1 to TRBJ2-7, with D perhaps being TRBD1 or TRBD2 (5 bases each). V was shortened by 0 bases and J by 12 bases, with 12 bases between the two germline ends. Germline CDR1 is LGHDT and CDR2 is YNNKEL (reference sequence). The CDR3 loop spans 12 amino acids. CDR3 region: CASSQDVTAVYF. The DNA for the CDR3 is TGTGCCAGCAGCCAAGATGTGACAGCGGTGTACTTC.

This clonotype was counted between two and nine times. The chain combines TRBV10-3 with TRBJ1-5; 10 bases align to TRBD1. The CDR3 covers 18 residues. Germline-derived CDR1 and CDR2 are ENHRY and SYGVKD. Trimming cost V 4 bases and J 6 bases; bases outside gene matches: 15. This chain's CDR3 is CAISGANTGTGVTQPQHF. The CDR3 DNA reads TGTGCCATCAGTGGTGCAAACACCGGGACAGGGGTAACTCAGCCCCAGCATTTT.

This clonotype has more than one count but fewer than ten. The V and J genes are TRBV11-3 and TRBJ2-1, with 7 bases aligning to TRBD1. The CDR3 runs to 14 residues. With V trimmed by 5 bases and J by 9 bases, 10 bases remained unmatched. CDR1 SGHNT and CDR2 YENEEA come from the germline V gene. The CDR3 protein is CASSVRQGRSEQFF. CDR3 nucleotide sequence: TGTGCCAGCAGCGTCCGACAGGGTAGGAGTGAGCAGTTCTTC.

V is TRBV19 and J is TRBJ2-5, with no clear D. The germline V gene has CDR1 LNHDA and CDR2 SQIVND (reference sequence). CDR3 length: 14 amino acids. Trimming pared 3 bases from V and 5 bases from J, leaving 13 bases between. In nucleotides, the CDR3 is TGTGCCAGTAGTATGCAGATGGGAACGGAGACCCAGTACTTC. Protein: CASSMQMGTETQYF.

The rearrangement links TRBV6-1 to TRBJ2-1, with 7 nucleotides matching TRBD1. CDR3 length: 15 residues. The junction had 13 bases not matched to a gene; V was cut back by 6 bases and J by 8 bases. CDR1 is MNHNS and CDR2 is SASEGT in the germline V gene. This CDR3 is CASRRAGTVFDEQFF. As DNA, the CDR3 is TGTGCCAGCAGGAGAGCCGGGACAGTGTTTGATGAGCAGTTCTTC.

The chain recombines TRBV5-1 with TRBJ1-1; 7 positions match TRBD1. Germline trimming cut 3 bases from V and 4 bases from J; bases unmatched to any gene: 9. The CDR3 spans 15 residues. Germline V CDR1 and CDR2: SGHRS, YFSETQ. The CDR3: CASSWADRASTEAFF. The CDR3 DNA sequence: TGCGCCAGCAGCTGGGCTGACAGGGCCAGCACTGAAGCTTTCTTT.

This clonotype was seen a handful of times. DNA for the CDR3: TGTGCCAGCAGCGCCCGGGACACCTCTAACTATGGCTACACCTTC. It specifies CASSARDTSNYGYTF. This chain joins TRBV3-1 and TRBJ1-2; D might be TRBD1 (6 bases). CDR1 is LGHDT and CDR2 is YNNKEL in the germline V gene (reference sequence). The V and J ends lost 5 bases and 0 bases respectively, with 13 bases between them. The CDR3 spans 15 residues.

Details on this clonotype: A single base separates this from a much larger clone, so it may be a read error. This chain joins TRBV20-1 and TRBJ2-7, with 7 bases matching TRBD2. This CDR3 contains 13 residues. From germline, CDR1 is DFQATT and CDR2 SNEGSKA (reference sequence). The V gene end was trimmed by 4 bases and the J gene end by 4 bases; junction bases not matched to a gene: 7. DNA of the CDR3: TGCAGTGCTACCAGCGGGAAGGAGTACGAGCAGTACTTC. Translating it yields CSATSGKEYEQYF.

This clonotype has a handful of counts. The rearrangement uses TRBV6-4 and TRBJ1-6, with TRBD1 matching 8 bases. The CDR3 sequence is 17 residues long. Germline V gene lookup returns CDR1 MRHNA and CDR2 SNTAGT. Losses at the gene ends were 4 bases for V and 7 bases for J; bases not matched to a gene: 12. In DNA, the CDR3 is TGTGCCAGCAGTGCCTTCCCCAAAGGACAGGGAAATTCACCCCTCCACTTT. It codes for CASSAFPKGQGNSPLHF.

This clonotype was detected many times. The V and J genes are TRBV12-3 or TRBV12-4 and TRBJ1-2; unclear D gene. Trimming removed 6 bases from V and 8 bases from J, with 13 bases in between. The CDR3 has 12 amino acids. The CDR3 here is CASRSPGGGYTF. The DNA for the CDR3 is TGTGCCAGCAGATCCCCGGGTGGCGGCTACACCTTC.

The V call is TRBV9, the J call TRBJ2-3; 11 nucleotides agree with TRBD2. The germline V gene encodes CDR1 SGDLS and CDR2 YYNGEE. The length of the CDR3 is 17 residues. Trimming removed 0 bases from V and 2 bases from J; junction bases left unmatched: 5. In nucleotides, the CDR3 is TGTGCCAGCAGCGTAGAGGCTAGCGGGGGGACCACAGATACGCAGTATTTT. It yields the protein CASSVEASGGTTDTQYF.

V gene TRBV27 combines with J gene TRBJ2-6; a weak D match, TRBD2 (7 bases). Germline lookup yields CDR1 MNHEY and CDR2 SMNVEV (reference sequence). There are 17 residues in the CDR3. Between the trimmed V and J ends, which lost 3 bases and 4 bases, there was a span of 16 bases. The CDR3 DNA is TGTGCCAGCAGTTTTTTTACAGGGAGGGGAGGGGCCAACGTCCTGACTTTC. Encoded protein: CASSFFTGRGGANVLTF.

This CDR3 is CASRKGGTGVLSGNTIYF. For the CDR3, the DNA is TGTGCCAGCAGAAAAGGGGGGACAGGCGTACTCTCTGGAAACACCATATATTTT. V usage is TRBV6-1 and J usage is TRBJ1-3; 8 nucleotides match TRBD1. The CDR3 has 18 residues. CDR1 is MNHNS and CDR2 is SASEGT in the germline V gene. V trimming: 6 bases; J trimming: 0 bases; junction bases outside the gene matches: 13.

This chain links TRBV5-1 with TRBJ2-3; 12 positions match TRBD2. The ends lost 4 bases at V and 4 bases at J; junction bases unmatched: 4. The CDR3 totals 15 residues. CDR1 is SGHRS and CDR2 is YFSETQ in the germline V gene. Here the CDR3 DNA reads TGCGCCAGCAGCACTCTAGCGGGAGGGCCAGATACGCAGTATTTT. Encoded protein: CASSTLAGGPDTQYF.

This clonotype was seen ten or more times. The CDR3 DNA follows: TGTGCCAGCAGTGAATCCAGACAGAAGAACACTGAAGCTTTCTTT. Encoded protein: CASSESRQKNTEAFF. This chain links TRBV2 with TRBJ1-1; D might be TRBD1 (5 bases). V lost 2 bases, J lost 1 base, and 11 bases lay in between. The CDR3 has 15 residues. Germline lookup yields CDR1 SNHLY and CDR2 FYNNEI.

Points on this clonotype: Being one base from a much bigger clone, this may be a read error. This chain connects TRBV7-6 to TRBJ2-7; no clear D gene. CDR3 length: 15 amino acids. Germline V gene data show CDR1 as SGHVS and CDR2 as FNYEAQ. The CDR3 region is CARSSRLSDSYEQYF. CDR3 sequence (DNA): TGTGCCCGCAGCTCCCGATTGAGCGACTCCTACGAGCAGTACTTC.

At least ten counts were recorded for this clonotype. The chain uses TRBV4-2 and TRBJ1-2; D is unresolved. Germline V gene lookup returns CDR1 LGHNA and CDR2 YNFKEQ. The CDR3 has 14 amino acids. The V end lost 0 bases, the J end lost 5 bases, and 10 bases lay between the germline ends. The CDR3 sequence is CASSQEQDQYGYTF. CDR3 sequence (DNA): TGTGCCAGCAGCCAAGAGCAGGACCAGTATGGCTACACCTTC.

CDR3 sequence reads: CASSLEGQGSDTQYF. DNA for the CDR3: TGCGCCAGCAGCTTGGAAGGACAGGGATCAGATACGCAGTATTTT. V is TRBV5-1 and J is TRBJ2-3, with 8 bases aligning to TRBD1. In germline, CDR1 is SGHRS, CDR2 YFSETQ. The length of the CDR3 is 15 residues. Trimming at V came to 0 bases and at J to 4 bases, leaving 4 bases not matched to a gene. The variable domain in full, with the rest retrieved from reference TRBV5-1 and TRBJ2-3, is KAGVTQTPRYLIKTRGQQVTLSCSPISGHRSVSWYQQTPGQGLQFLFEYFSETQRNKGNFPGRFSGRQFSNSRSEMNVSTLELGDSALYLCASSLEGQGSDTQYFGPGTRLTVL.

The chain joins TRBV2 to TRBJ1-3; no firm D call. V lost 6 bases to trimming and J lost 1 base, with 7 bases between them. The CDR3 length is 13 residues. Germline CDR1 and CDR2: SNHLY and FYNNEI. The CDR3 nucleotides are TGTGCCAGCAGCAAACAATCTGGAAACACCATATATTTT. Translated, it gives CASSKQSGNTIYF.

The rearrangement links TRBV11-1 to TRBJ2-1; no clear D. V was cut by 6 bases and J by 5 bases, with 14 bases left in between. Germline V gene data show CDR1 as SGHAT and CDR2 as FQDESV (reference sequence). This CDR3 is 14 amino acids long. CDR3 in amino acids: CASSSVSRDNEQFF. The CDR3 DNA reads TGTGCCAGCAGTTCCGTTTCCAGAGACAATGAGCAGTTCTTC.

This clonotype is a singleton in its sample. The chain employs TRBV2 and TRBJ1-6; 9 positions agree with TRBD1. V lost 6 bases to trimming and J lost 6 bases; unmatched junction nucleotides: 6. The CDR3 has 15 residues. The germline gives CDR1 SNHLY, CDR2 FYNNEI. The CDR3 loop reads CASRAGTGSNSPLHF. The CDR3 coding sequence is TGTGCCAGCAGGGCCGGGACAGGGAGTAATTCACCCCTCCACTTT.

This clonotype came up many times. The J gene is TRBJ2-2, the V gene TRBV19, with D perhaps matching TRBD2 (5 bases). The CDR3 runs to 13 residues. The V gene lost 1 base and the J gene lost 6 bases, with 6 bases spanning the gap. Germline V gene lookup returns CDR1 LNHDA and CDR2 SQIVND (reference sequence). In DNA form, the CDR3 reads TGTGCCAGTAGTATAGTTAGCGCCGGGGAGCTGTTTTTT. Protein sequence: CASSIVSAGELFF.

This chain joins TRBV7-6 and TRBJ2-1; the D gene could be TRBD1 or TRBD2 (5 bases each). CDR1 is SGHVS, CDR2 FNYEAQ, per germline. CDR3 length: 18 amino acids. V shed 1 base and J shed 0 bases, with 16 bases lying between them. The CDR3 nucleotides are TGTGCCAGCAGCTTAGAGGGCGGGTACAGGAGCTCCTACAATGAGCAGTTCTTC. Encoded protein: CASSLEGGYRSSYNEQFF.

This clonotype appeared a few times. The CDR3 coding sequence is TGTGCCAGCAGCAAGGGACTAGCGGGAGGGTTGGAGACCCAGTACTTC. Its protein product is CASSKGLAGGLETQYF. The V gene is TRBV7-2, the J gene TRBJ2-5; TRBD2 matches 16 bases. The ends lost 5 bases at V and 5 bases at J; junction bases unmatched: 5. CDR3 length: 16 residues. Germline CDR1 SGHTA, CDR2 FQGNSA.

V usage is TRBV9 and J usage is TRBJ2-1; a possible D gene is TRBD1 (5 bases). Trimming cost V 4 bases and J 5 bases, with 10 bases left between them. This CDR3 has 13 amino acids. CDR1 is SGDLS and CDR2 is YYNGEE in the germline V gene. In nucleotides, the CDR3 is TGTGCCAGCAGCCCAGGGTTTAACAATGAGCAGTTCTTC. Translated: CASSPGFNNEQFF.

The chain links TRBV3-1 to TRBJ1-6, with a tentative D call TRBD1 (5 bases). Germline V gene lookup returns CDR1 LGHDT and CDR2 YNNKEL (reference sequence). The CDR3 length is 15 residues. V was pared by 0 bases and J by 10 bases, with 13 bases between. CDR3 coding DNA: TGTGCCAGCAGCCAAGAATGGGACTTTCGGTCACCCCTCCACTTT. Translation gives CASSQEWDFRSPLHF.